This T cell receptor (beta chain) came from a study of OX40 agonist ivuxolimab in advanced cancers. Study summary: Patients with prior anti-PD-1, anti-PD-L1 or anti-CTLA-4 therapy were eligible; 40% to 45% had some.

Study-level points and caveats: Certain nonresponding patients likewise had low normalized T-cell clonal expansion. Both blood CD4+ and CD8+ T cells showed clonal growth by week 6 at 0.1 to 3.0 mg/kg.

TCRdb keeps only in-frame clones here, not all; method: immunoSEQ multiplex PCR. The repertoire has about 100,000 clones, less than 95% of them found once; the top ten carry roughly 0.3%. About this clone: Its antigen is unidentified.

Germline V lookup: CDR1 SEHNR, CDR2 FQNEAQ (reference sequence). CDR3 length: 17 residues. The V segment lost 5 bases and the J segment 2 bases; nucleotides outside the gene matches: 12. Sequenced material: CD4+ or CD8+ T cells sorted from blood, taken in a trial of the OX40 agonist ivuxolimab. The chain carries TRBV7-9 and TRBJ2-1; TRBD2 agrees at 7 bases. The clonotype originates from an adult with an advanced solid tumor such as melanoma, head and neck, liver or kidney cancer. The CDR3 sequence is CASSRESRSGTYNEQFF. The CDR3 bases are TGTGCCAGCAGCCGAGAAAGCCGGAGCGGGACCTACAATGAGCAGTTCTTC.